Following are 29 T cell receptor beta chains from one sample sequenced in a study of cytotoxic CD8 clonotypes in ibrutinib-treated CLL. Sequenced by immunoSEQ multiplex PCR; TCRdb stores in-frame clones only, minus some. The table includes fewer than 150,000 clones, 84% detected once. The sequenced sample was PBMCs, obtained after 24 months of ibrutinib treatment. These receptors came from a human donor with chronic lymphocytic leukemia.

The chain recombines TRBV5-1 with TRBJ2-1; either TRBD1 or TRBD2 may supply D (6 bases each). The CDR3 spans 16 residues. The V end was cut by 2 bases, the J end by 6 bases, with 18 bases between. Germline CDR1 and CDR2: SGHRS and YFSETQ. The CDR3 DNA follows: TGCGCCAGCAGCTTAGATCCCGGGGGCGCGGTCAATGAGCAGTTCTTC. This encodes CASSLDPGGAVNEQFF. Based on the CDR3 plus reference TRBV5-1 and TRBJ2-1, the full variable domain is KAGVTQTPRYLIKTRGQQVTLSCSPISGHRSVSWYQQTPGQGLQFLFEYFSETQRNKGNFPGRFSGRQFSNSRSEMNVSTLELGDSALYLCASSLDPGGAVNEQFFGPGTRLTVL.

This chain connects TRBV6-5 to TRBJ1-2; tentative D call: TRBD1 (5 bases). CDR1 and CDR2 (germline): MNHEY, SVGAGI. With 5 bases removed from V and 8 bases from J, the gap between germline ends came to 15 bases. The CDR3 is made up of 13 amino acids. The CDR3, as DNA: TGTGCCAGCAGTAGAGACAGCTCGGGGGGCTACACCTTC. Its protein product is CASSRDSSGGYTF.

V usage is TRBV5-1 and J usage is TRBJ2-3; maybe TRBD2 (6 bases). Germline-derived CDR1 and CDR2 are SGHRS and YFSETQ. Trimming took off 4 bases at V and 3 bases at J, with 12 bases between the two ends. The CDR3 contains 14 residues. DNA of the CDR3: TGCGCCAGCAGCGGGGGGACGTGGACAGATACGCAGTATTTT. Residues: CASSGGTWTDTQYF.

CDR3 coding DNA: TGCAGCGGGAGGGGCGGCTATGGCTACACCTTC. Encoded protein: CSGRGGYGYTF. The chain is built from TRBV29-1 and TRBJ1-2; tentative D call: TRBD1 (5 bases). Trimming took off 7 bases at V and 4 bases at J, with 10 bases between the two ends. Germline-derived CDR1 and CDR2 are SQVTM and ANQGSEA. The CDR3 sequence is 11 residues long.

The DNA of the CDR3 is TGTGCCAGCAGCCCTGGAGGCAGGGGGCTGAACACTGAAGCTTTCTTT. The encoded protein is CASSPGGRGLNTEAFF. This rearrangement joins TRBV5-4 to TRBJ1-1, with TRBD1 matching 8 bases. Germline V lookup: CDR1 SGHNT, CDR2 YYREEE (reference sequence). CDR3 length: 16 residues. J was trimmed by 0 bases and V by 4 bases; bases with no gene match: 8.

The V call is TRBV7-6, the J call TRBJ2-1; D perhaps matches TRBD2 (7 bases). Trimming shortened V by 5 bases and J by 10 bases, and 15 bases separated the two germline ends. Per the germline V gene, CDR1 is SGHVS and CDR2 is FNYEAQ. The CDR3 sequence is 13 residues long. CDR3 DNA: TGTGCCAGCAGCACCCGGGGAGGGGGGGAGCAGTTCTTC. Translation gives CASSTRGGGEQFF.

The V gene is TRBV4-1, the J gene TRBJ1-2, with 10 bases aligning to TRBD1. Germline CDR1 MGHRA, CDR2 YSYEKL. The CDR3 has 17 amino acids. The V and J ends lost 1 base and 2 bases, in that order; junction bases with no gene match: 7. The CDR3 sequence is CASSQGQGQGRNYGYTF. CDR3 DNA sequence: TGCGCCAGCAGCCAAGGACAGGGACAGGGGAGGAACTATGGCTACACCTTC.

V is TRBV5-4 and J is TRBJ1-2; D is ambiguous. CDR3 size: 16 residues. The V and J ends lost 4 bases and 0 bases respectively, with 16 bases between them. Germline CDR1 reads SGHNT; CDR2 reads YYREEE (reference sequence). This CDR3 is CASSDFTGESNYGYTF. CDR3 coding DNA: TGTGCCAGCAGCGATTTTACTGGGGAATCTAACTATGGCTACACCTTC.

The chain couples TRBV6-5 to TRBJ1-1; no clear D gene. V was pared by 5 bases and J by 0 bases, with 10 bases between. The germline CDR1 and CDR2 sequences are MNHEY and SVGAGI. The CDR3 has 14 amino acids. CDR3 amino acids: CASSLQPMNTEAFF. The CDR3 nucleotides are TGTGCCAGCAGTCTACAGCCCATGAACACTGAAGCTTTCTTT.

Here the CDR3 reads CASSTLSVRGGNTEAFF. CDR3 in DNA: TGTGCCAGTAGCACACTTAGCGTTAGGGGTGGGAACACTGAAGCTTTCTTT. The J gene is TRBJ1-1, the V gene TRBV19; possibly TRBD1 for D (5 bases). The CDR3 runs 17 residues. The germline V gene encodes CDR1 LNHDA and CDR2 SQIVND (reference sequence). V gave up 6 bases and J gave up 1 base, with 21 bases separating them.

V usage is TRBV30 and J usage is TRBJ1-2; possible D gene TRBD1, 6 bases. Trimming cost V 3 bases and J 7 bases, with 15 bases left between them. Germline loops: CDR1 GTSNPN, CDR2 SVGIG (reference sequence). CDR3 size: 13 residues. The CDR3 region is CAWSPPGGGGYTF. For the CDR3, the DNA is TGTGCCTGGAGCCCCCCCGGGGGCGGTGGCTACACCTTC.

The chain couples TRBV6-6 to TRBJ1-5; D is ambiguous. The CDR3 has 15 residues. The germline CDR1 and CDR2 sequences are MNHNY and SVGAGI (reference sequence). V shed 5 bases and J shed 3 bases, with 14 bases lying between them. CDR3 sequence reads: CASSKTDGYNQPQHF. The CDR3 DNA is TGTGCCAGCAGTAAGACGGACGGTTACAATCAGCCCCAGCATTTT.

J is TRBJ2-5 and V is TRBV27; D uncertain. CDR1 is MNHEY and CDR2 is SMNVEV in the germline V gene (reference sequence). V was cut by 4 bases and J by 3 bases, with 9 bases left in between. The CDR3 runs to 13 residues. CDR3 bases: TGTGCCAGCAGTTACCTGCCCAAAGAGACCCAGTACTTC. Its protein is CASSYLPKETQYF.

This clone has a handful of counts. The rearrangement uses TRBV6-1 and TRBJ2-3; TRBD2 aligns across 9 bases. This CDR3 is 15 amino acids long. CDR1 MNHNS and CDR2 SASEGT come from the germline V gene. V lost 2 bases and J lost 2; bases outside the gene matches: 2. The CDR3, as DNA: TGTGCCAGCAGTGAACTAGCGGGGCTCACAGATACGCAGTATTTT. Translating it yields CASSELAGLTDTQYF.

This chain joins TRBV7-3 and TRBJ1-1; TRBD1 matches at 9 bases. Germline CDR1 SGHTA, CDR2 FQGTGA. The J segment lost 4 bases and the V segment lost 5 bases, leaving 8 bases of the junction unmatched. There are 15 residues in the CDR3. CDR3 protein: CASSDLGQGFTEAFF. The CDR3 DNA sequence: TGTGCCAGCAGCGATCTAGGACAGGGGTTCACTGAAGCTTTCTTT. The complete variable domain, with remaining parts taken from reference TRBV7-3 and TRBJ1-1, reads GAGVSQTPSNKVTEKGKYVELRCDPISGHTALYWYRQSLGQGPEFLIYFQGTGAADDSGLPNDRFFAVRPEGSVSTLKIQRTERGDSAVYLCASSDLGQGFTEAFFGQGTRLTVV.

V is TRBV19 and J is TRBJ2-6, with 7 bases identical to TRBD1. The length of the CDR3 is 16 residues. After removal of 2 bases from V and 0 bases from J, the junction contained 1 base not matched to a gene. Germline V gene data show CDR1 as LNHDA and CDR2 as SQIVND (reference sequence). The CDR3 nucleotides are TGTGCCAGTAGTATAAGGGGGCCCTCTGGGGCCAACGTCCTGACTTTC. It encodes CASSIRGPSGANVLTF.

The J gene is TRBJ1-2, the V gene TRBV19, with D unresolved. The germline V gene encodes CDR1 LNHDA and CDR2 SQIVND (reference sequence). CDR3 length equals 13 residues. V lost 3 bases and J 2 bases, leaving 7 bases between the germline ends. The chain's CDR3 is CASSIAQNYGYTF. The CDR3 coding sequence is TGTGCCAGTAGTATCGCACAGAACTATGGCTACACCTTC.

The chain carries TRBV27 and TRBJ2-7, with TRBD2 as a possible D gene (7 bases). The CDR3 is 13 residues long. Trimming left V 5 bases short and J 2 bases short, with 10 bases between. Germline values: CDR1 MNHEY, CDR2 SMNVEV (reference sequence). CDR3 coding DNA: TGTGCCAGCAGTCGGGGGGCGACCTACGAGCAGTACTTC. This translates into CASSRGATYEQYF.

CDR3 loop: CSVADRLQETQYF. In DNA form, the CDR3 reads TGCAGCGTTGCGGACAGGCTACAAGAGACCCAGTACTTC. This chain uses TRBV29-1 with TRBJ2-5; 7 bases fit TRBD1. Trimming took 4 bases from V and 2 from J; bases not matched to a gene: 4. The CDR3 has 13 amino acids. The germline V gene has CDR1 SQVTM and CDR2 ANQGSEA.

The rearrangement uses TRBV10-3 and TRBJ2-3; a weak D match, TRBD2 (5 bases). The germline CDR1 and CDR2 sequences are ENHRY and SYGVKD. The CDR3 sequence is 13 residues long. V was shortened by 1 base and J by 4 bases, with 6 bases between the two germline ends. CDR3 coding DNA: TGTGCCATCAGTGAGTTGGAGGCAGATACGCAGTATTTT. Its protein product is CAISELEADTQYF.

This clone was found once. This chain connects TRBV27 to TRBJ1-1; TRBD1 is a possible D gene (6 bases). This CDR3 comprises 15 residues. V was shortened by 6 bases and J by 1 base, with 15 bases between the two germline ends. Germline-derived CDR1 and CDR2 are MNHEY and SMNVEV (reference sequence). The CDR3 spells CASSFWGARNTEAFF. The CDR3 nucleotides are TGTGCCAGCAGCTTCTGGGGGGCGCGGAACACTGAAGCTTTCTTT.

V gene TRBV7-2 combines with J gene TRBJ1-4; D call uncertain. V dropped 5 bases and J dropped 8 bases, with 18 bases sitting between them. CDR1 SGHTA and CDR2 FQGNSA come from the germline V gene. The CDR3 spans 15 residues. This CDR3 is CASSQIMGLGEKLFF. The CDR3 DNA reads TGTGCCAGCAGCCAGATTATGGGGTTAGGCGAAAAACTGTTTTTT.

The chain employs TRBV5-6 and TRBJ1-1, with D perhaps matching TRBD1 (6 bases). Trimming took 9 bases from V and 1 from J, leaving 13 bases between them. CDR3 length: 13 amino acids. Germline V gene data show CDR1 as SGHDT and CDR2 as YYEEEE. DNA for the CDR3: TGTGCCACGGTGGGGGGACAGAACACTGAAGCTTTCTTT. Its protein is CATVGGQNTEAFF.

V and J are TRBV18 and TRBJ2-5, with D perhaps TRBD1 or TRBD2 (6 bases each). The CDR3 extends over 14 amino acids. V was clipped by 3 bases and J by 5 bases, with 13 bases between them. Per germline, CDR1 KGHSH and CDR2 LQKENI. The CDR3 spells CASSPDSAGETQYF. CDR3 in DNA: TGTGCCAGCTCACCGGACAGCGCGGGGGAGACCCAGTACTTC.

J is TRBJ2-5 and V is TRBV5-1; D is possibly TRBD1 (6 bases). Germline lookup yields CDR1 SGHRS and CDR2 YFSETQ. This CDR3 contains 15 residues. Trimming cost V 4 bases and J 1 base, with 14 bases left between them. The CDR3 spells CASSAKGHRQETQYF. CDR3 bases: TGCGCCAGCAGCGCCAAGGGACACCGCCAAGAGACCCAGTACTTC. Complete variable domain (other parts from reference TRBV5-1 and TRBJ2-5): KAGVTQTPRYLIKTRGQQVTLSCSPISGHRSVSWYQQTPGQGLQFLFEYFSETQRNKGNFPGRFSGRQFSNSRSEMNVSTLELGDSALYLCASSAKGHRQETQYFGPGTRLLVL.

Worth noting for this clone: The sample has other DNA sequences that encode this CDR3 too. The J gene is TRBJ2-5, the V gene TRBV18; D is unresolved. Germline V gene sequence: CDR1 KGHSH, CDR2 LQKENI. This CDR3 is 11 amino acids long. The V gene lost 4 bases and the J gene lost 3 bases, with 3 bases spanning the gap. The CDR3 protein is CASSREETQYF. CDR3 bases: TGTGCCAGCTCACGGGAAGAGACCCAGTACTTC.

V is TRBV15 and J is TRBJ2-7; TRBD1 matches at 7 bases. The ends lost 1 base at V and 5 bases at J; junction bases unmatched: 8. Germline V CDR1 and CDR2: LNHNV, YYDKDF (reference sequence). The CDR3 totals 15 residues. This CDR3 reads CATSRVPTGVDEQYF. In DNA, the CDR3 is TGTGCCACCAGCAGAGTACCTACAGGGGTCGACGAGCAGTACTTC. Full variable domain (rest looked up from reference TRBV15 and TRBJ2-7): DAMVIQNPRYQVTQFGKPVTLSCSQTLNHNVMYWYQQKSSQAPKLLFHYYDKDFNNEADTPDNFQSRRPNTSFCFLDIRSPGLGDTAMYLCATSRVPTGVDEQYFGPGTRLTVT.

In its sample, this clone was seen once. The J gene is TRBJ2-3, the V gene TRBV7-2, with D maybe TRBD2 (6 bases). This CDR3 is 16 amino acids long. Trimming removed 3 bases from V and 2 bases from J, with 15 bases in between. Germline V gives CDR1 SGHTA, CDR2 FQGNSA. This CDR3 is CASSFRGTFSTDTQYF. The DNA of the CDR3 is TGTGCCAGCAGCTTCCGGGGGACCTTTTCCACAGATACGCAGTATTTT.

This clone occurred a few times. The V call is TRBV7-9, the J call TRBJ2-6, with D hard to call. V lost 6 bases and J lost 2, with 5 bases in between. CDR1 and CDR2 (germline): SEHNR, FQNEAQ (reference sequence). There are 13 residues in the CDR3. The CDR3 DNA sequence: TGTGCCAGCAGATTTACTGGGGCCAACGTCCTGACTTTC. This gives the protein CASRFTGANVLTF.